This TCR beta chain was found in a study of blood T cells in healthy people across ages. V lost 0 bases and J 6 bases, leaving 8 bases between the germline ends. Germline-derived CDR1 and CDR2 are SGDLS and YYNGEE. The CDR3 contains 13 residues. A second PCR, run for about 6 to 11 cycles, used a sample-barcoded 5' primer plus a J-beta primer mix. Researchers report that a template-switch adaptor with 12 random nucleotides tagged each cDNA molecule. TCRdb re-called the 5' RACE reads with MiXCR, one entry per CDR3 protein. The sample includes under 2 million distinct CDR3 sequences, roughly a third of them seen just once.

The sample taken for sequencing was blood. This receptor was taken from a woman aged 25-40 years in good health. The rearrangement links TRBV9 to TRBJ2-3, with D possibly being TRBD1 or TRBD2 (5 bases each). This CDR3 reads CASSVEGSDTQYF. The CDR3 nucleotides read TGTGCCAGCAGCGTAGAGGGGAGTGATACGCAGTATTTT.